Shown below are 20 T cell receptor beta chains from a single sample sequenced in a study of blood T cell repertoires in COVID-19 (TCRdb year 2020). The library was produced with the immunoSEQ multiplex PCR assay. The source is immuneACCESS, and TCRdb retained only in-frame sequences with V and J called. Part of the clones is not carried over; for the studies checked, unresolved V genes explain less than half of this, and the remainder is unexplained. The sample data list a few hundred thousand clones, and more than 80% of these were observed just once. The ten largest clonotypes hold roughly 10% of the sample. Sequencing used peripheral blood. Receptors were obtained from a woman older than 75 with acute or convalescent COVID-19.

On this clone: A clone one base away is much larger, so this may be a read error. Other DNA sequences in this sample translate to the same CDR3. The V gene is TRBV18, the J gene TRBJ1-2; no clear D. The V end lost 3 bases, the J end lost 3 bases, and 11 bases lay between the germline ends. Germline CDR1 and CDR2: KGHSH and LQKENI. The CDR3 spans 14 residues. The CDR3 sequence: CASSPGAEDYGYTF. The CDR3 bases are TGTGCCAGCTCACCGGGAGCGGAGGACTATGGCTACACCTTC.

The chain joins TRBV3-1 (or the pseudogene TRBV3-2) to TRBJ2-1, with D uncertain. This CDR3 has 16 residues. CDR1 and CDR2 from the germline V gene are LGHDT and YNNKEL (reference sequence). The ends were cut back, 0 bases at V and 0 bases at J, with 9 bases in the middle. In DNA form, the CDR3 reads TGTGCCAGCAGCCAAGATAAGAGCTACTCCTACAATGAGCAGTTCTTC. This gives the protein CASSQDKSYSYNEQFF.

The chain has TRBV6-2 or TRBV6-3 and TRBJ1-2, with D hard to call. The CDR3 covers 17 residues. CDR1 is MNHEY, CDR2 SVGEGT, per germline. The V gene lost 6 bases and the J gene lost 0 bases, with 20 bases spanning the gap. The CDR3 spells CASSLTQIPQSNYGYTF. In DNA, the CDR3 is TGTGCCAGCAGCCTCACTCAAATCCCCCAATCTAACTATGGCTACACCTTC.

The rearrangement uses TRBV30 and TRBJ2-7; D is unclear. The CDR3 is 11 amino acids. The ends were cut back, 0 bases at V and 7 bases at J, with 7 bases in the middle. Germline assignment: CDR1 GTSNPN and CDR2 SVGIG (reference sequence). CDR3 sequence: CAWSVLREQYF. Here the CDR3 DNA reads TGTGCCTGGAGTGTCCTGAGGGAGCAGTACTTC.

The rearrangement joins TRBV7-2 to TRBJ2-7, with TRBD2 as a possible D gene (7 bases). Germline CDR1 SGHTA, CDR2 FQGNSA. This CDR3 comprises 14 residues. The V gene lost 1 base and the J gene lost 2 bases, with 9 bases spanning the gap. The CDR3 is CASSLDGGPYEQYF. The CDR3 DNA is TGTGCCAGCAGCTTAGACGGGGGGCCCTACGAGCAGTACTTC. The entire variable domain, with the rest obtained from reference TRBV7-2 and TRBJ2-7, is as follows: GAGVSQSPSNKVTEKGKDVELRCDPISGHTALYWYRQSLGQGLEFLIYFQGNSAPDKSGLPSDRFSAERTGGSVSTLTIQRTQQEDSAVYLCASSLDGGPYEQYFGPGTRLTVT.

This clone was counted between two and nine times. The rearrangement joins TRBV7-3 to TRBJ2-2, with 11 positions matching TRBD1. J was trimmed by 5 bases and V by 5 bases; bases with no gene match: 10. The CDR3 is 17 residues long. Germline CDR1 SGHTA, CDR2 FQGTGA. As DNA, the CDR3 is TGTGCCAGCAGCACTGCCTCCGGGACAGGGGGGACCGGGGAGCTGTTTTTT. This encodes CASSTASGTGGTGELFF.

The gene calls are TRBV21-1 and TRBJ2-1; the table's D call, TRBD2, was not checked against the DNA. TRBV21-1 has pseudogene status. This CDR3 comprises 15 residues. CDR3 loop: CASSNGRESYNEQFF. The CDR3 DNA is TGTGCCAGCAGCAACGGGCGGGAGTCCTACAATGAGCAGTTCTTC.

This clone was counted once. The chain links TRBV24-1 to TRBJ2-7, with TRBD1 matching 9 bases. This CDR3 region has 13 residues. Unmatched junction bases numbered 8, after V lost 10 bases and J lost 5 bases. Germline V gives CDR1 KGHDR, CDR2 SFDVKD. As DNA, the CDR3 is TGTGCCACTGGGACAGGGTGGGTGGACGAGCAGTACTTC. It encodes CATGTGWVDEQYF.

This chain links TRBV6-5 with TRBJ1-4; TRBD1 matches at 8 bases. This CDR3 comprises 15 residues. Trimming at V came to 6 bases and at J to 7 bases, leaving 10 bases not matched to a gene. Germline V gene lookup returns CDR1 MNHEY and CDR2 SVGAGI. CDR3 protein: CASSATGVQTEKLFF. DNA of the CDR3: TGTGCCAGCAGCGCGACAGGGGTTCAGACTGAAAAACTGTTTTTT.

The chain recombines TRBV19 with TRBJ2-3; weak D call: TRBD1 (6 bases). The ends were cut back, 7 bases at V and 1 base at J, with 12 bases in the middle. The CDR3 loop spans 14 amino acids. Germline V gives CDR1 LNHDA, CDR2 SQIVND (reference sequence). CDR3 amino acids: CASKGVAGTDTQYF. The CDR3 DNA sequence: TGTGCCAGTAAGGGGGTGGCAGGCACAGATACGCAGTATTTT.

V gene TRBV6-5 combines with J gene TRBJ1-4; D gene uncertain. Germline loops: CDR1 MNHEY, CDR2 SVGAGI. The V end lost 8 bases, the J end lost 4 bases, and 8 bases lay between the germline ends. This CDR3 contains 12 residues. The CDR3 sequence is CASGRGNEKLFF. The CDR3 bases are TGTGCCAGCGGACGGGGTAATGAAAAACTGTTTTTT.

The chain links TRBV9 to TRBJ1-5; no firm D call. Germline assignment: CDR1 SGDLS and CDR2 YYNGEE. V dropped 2 bases and J dropped 0 bases, with 12 bases sitting between them. The CDR3 is made up of 16 amino acids. This chain's CDR3 is CASSVGVGNSNQPQHF. The CDR3 bases are TGTGCCAGCAGCGTTGGCGTCGGGAATAGCAATCAGCCCCAGCATTTT.

This clone was detected only once. V and J are TRBV5-1 and TRBJ2-7, with 8 bases matching TRBD1. The CDR3 is 13 amino acids. Germline V lookup: CDR1 SGHRS, CDR2 YFSETQ. Trimming removed 6 bases from V and 7 bases from J; junction bases left unmatched: 9. The CDR3 loop is CASTVTGAQEQYF. CDR3 in DNA: TGCGCCAGCACGGTGACAGGGGCACAAGAGCAGTACTTC. The full variable domain, completed using reference TRBV5-1 and TRBJ2-7, is KAGVTQTPRYLIKTRGQQVTLSCSPISGHRSVSWYQQTPGQGLQFLFEYFSETQRNKGNFPGRFSGRQFSNSRSEMNVSTLELGDSALYLCASTVTGAQEQYFGPGTRLTVT.

V and J are TRBV7-2 and TRBJ1-5; 9 bases align to TRBD1. This CDR3 spans 13 amino acids. CDR1 and CDR2 from the germline V gene are SGHTA and FQGNSA. V shed 7 bases and J 7 bases; nucleotides not matched to a gene: 5. CDR3 region: CASTTTGGQPQHF. In DNA, the CDR3 is TGTGCCAGCACAACGACAGGGGGACAGCCCCAGCATTTT.

The gene calls are TRBV5-6 and TRBJ2-7; maybe TRBD2 (5 bases). This CDR3 contains 13 residues. CDR1 and CDR2 from the germline V gene are SGHDT and YYEEEE. Trimming left V 3 bases short and J 1 base short, with 8 bases between. The CDR3 nucleotides are TGTGCCAGCAGCTGGACGGGATCCTACGAGCAGTACTTC. Residues: CASSWTGSYEQYF. The complete variable domain, with remaining parts taken from reference TRBV5-6 and TRBJ2-7, reads DAGVTQSPTHLIKTRGQQVTLRCSPKSGHDTVSWYQQALGQGPQFIFQYYEEEERQRGNFPDRFSGHQFPNYSSELNVNALLLGDSALYLCASSWTGSYEQYFGPGTRLTVT.

The V call is TRBV18, the J call TRBJ1-1; 7 bases agree with TRBD1. V lost 5 bases and J lost 5; bases outside the gene matches: 5. The CDR3 runs to 13 residues. CDR1 is KGHSH, CDR2 LQKENI, per germline. Written as DNA, the CDR3 is TGTGCCAGCTCATTGACAGGGCGTACTGAAGCTTTCTTT. Translated, it gives CASSLTGRTEAFF.

The V gene is TRBV7-8, the J gene TRBJ2-2, with 9 nucleotides matching TRBD2. The CDR3 has 17 amino acids. Germline V lookup: CDR1 SGHVS, CDR2 FQNEAQ. Trimming took 1 base from V and 1 from J; bases not matched to a gene: 4. CDR3 in amino acids: CASSLGSGGENTGELFF. In nucleotides, the CDR3 is TGTGCCAGCAGCTTAGGTAGCGGGGGAGAGAACACCGGGGAGCTGTTTTTT.

In this sample, this clone turned up many times. The V call is TRBV30, the J call TRBJ1-2; possible D gene TRBD1, 6 bases. The CDR3 has 13 residues. CDR1 GTSNPN and CDR2 SVGIG come from the germline V gene (reference sequence). V lost 7 bases to trimming and J lost 8 bases, with 20 bases between them. The CDR3 here is CASNAGGPGGYTF. The CDR3, as DNA: TGTGCCTCCAACGCCGGGGGGCCGGGGGGCTACACCTTC.

This clone was picked up one time. V usage is TRBV30 and J usage is TRBJ1-4, with a possible D match to TRBD1 (5 bases). V was cut by 5 bases and J by 5 bases, with 12 bases left in between. This CDR3 contains 13 residues. Germline lookup yields CDR1 GTSNPN and CDR2 SVGIG (reference sequence). The CDR3 coding sequence is TGTGCCTGGGAGATGGCAGGGAATGAAAAACTGTTTTTT. Translating it yields CAWEMAGNEKLFF.

The V gene is TRBV6-2 or TRBV6-3, the J gene TRBJ1-1; D is uncertain. V lost 2 bases to trimming and J lost 5 bases, with 15 bases between them. The CDR3 contains 15 residues. Germline CDR1 MNHEY, CDR2 SVGEGT. As DNA, the CDR3 is TGTGCCAGCAGTTACCCTCAGGATCGTAGGACTGAAGCTTTCTTT. It is translated as CASSYPQDRRTEAFF.